These 20 T cell receptor beta chains came from one sample sequenced in a study of long-term antiretroviral therapy in people with HIV (dated by TCRdb to 2022 to 2024). The immunoSEQ hsTCRB v3.0 assay was used at survey level resolution to sequence the TRB variable region. The source is immuneACCESS, and TCRdb retained only in-frame sequences with V and J called. Part of the clones is not carried over; for the studies checked, unresolved V genes explain less than half of this, and the remainder is unexplained. This sample comprises about 17,000 clones, about 86% of them detected only once. The ten largest clones take up under 9.5% of the sample. The source was unsorted PBMCs, collected 0.3 years before starting antiretroviral therapy. These receptors were obtained from a man in his fifties with HIV.

There are a few counts of this clone. This sequence joins TRBV12-5 and TRBJ1-6, with 9 bases lining up with TRBD1. The trim removed 5 bases at V and 8 bases at J, leaving 10 bases unmatched. The germline CDR1 and CDR2 sequences are LGHNT and FRNRAP. The CDR3 totals 16 residues. In DNA form, the CDR3 reads TGTGCTAGTGGTCTCCGGGACAGGGACGCTCATTCACCCCTCCACTTT. It translates to CASGLRDRDAHSPLHF.

The chain couples TRBV2 to TRBJ1-3; D gene ambiguous. The germline gives CDR1 SNHLY, CDR2 FYNNEI. The CDR3 loop spans 15 amino acids. V was pared by 6 bases and J by 0 bases, with 12 bases between. This CDR3 is CASSADGYSGNTIYF. The CDR3 DNA reads as TGTGCCAGCAGCGCCGACGGCTACTCTGGAAACACCATATATTTT.

This clone was counted only a few times. This chain joins TRBV7-9 and TRBJ2-1; D unclear. Trimming removed 1 base at V and 1 base at J, with 2 bases between. CDR3 size: 13 residues. The germline CDR1 and CDR2 sequences are SEHNR and FQNEAQ (reference sequence). CDR3: CASSLGSYNEQFF. In DNA form, the CDR3 reads TGTGCCAGCAGCTTAGGGTCCTACAATGAGCAGTTCTTC.

By frequency in the sample, this clone is medium-sized. The chain has TRBV7-6 and TRBJ1-1, with TRBD1 as a possible D gene (6 bases). This CDR3 is built from 14 residues. Trimming stripped 5 bases from V and 4 bases from J, with 14 bases between. Germline CDR1 SGHVS, CDR2 FNYEAQ. The CDR3 coding sequence is TGTGCCAGCAGCCAGGGGTTGGAGGGCACTGAAGCTTTCTTT. Protein product: CASSQGLEGTEAFF.

The genes are TRBV4-1 and TRBJ1-3; D gene uncertain. The CDR3 runs 15 residues. Trimming took 1 base from V and 0 from J, leaving 7 bases between them. From germline, CDR1 is MGHRA and CDR2 YSYEKL. The DNA for the CDR3 is TGCGCCAGCAGCCAAGGGAAAAGCTCTGGAAACACCATATATTTT. This translates into CASSQGKSSGNTIYF.

The chain joins TRBV13 to TRBJ2-7; D perhaps matches TRBD2 (6 bases). Trimming shortened V by 4 bases and J by 5 bases, and 21 bases separated the two germline ends. Per the germline V gene, CDR1 is PRHDT and CDR2 is FYEKMQ (reference sequence). This CDR3 comprises 16 residues. The CDR3 DNA is TGTGCCAGCAGCTCCTTCGGCGGGTCGGGGGACCACGAGCAGTACTTC. Amino acid sequence: CASSSFGGSGDHEQYF.

This clone turned up a few times. This chain uses TRBV9 with TRBJ1-6; the D is unclear. CDR1 and CDR2 (germline): SGDLS, YYNGEE. The CDR3 is made up of 15 amino acids. V shed 3 bases and J shed 6 bases, with 13 bases lying between them. The CDR3 DNA reads as TGTGCCAGCAGCGCCGCAGGTTTAGGTAATTCACCCCTCCACTTT. Its translation: CASSAAGLGNSPLHF. The variable domain in full, completed from reference TRBV9 and TRBJ1-6, reads DSGVTQTPKHLITATGQRVTLRCSPRSGDLSVYWYQQSLDQGLQFLIQYYNGEERAKGNILERFSAQQFPDLHSELNLSSLELGDSALYFCASSAAGLGNSPLHFGNGTRLTVT.

This chain connects TRBV4-3 to TRBJ1-1; no clear D gene. The CDR3 spans 16 residues. From germline, CDR1 is LGHNA and CDR2 YSLEER. Trimming pared 3 bases from V and 2 bases from J, leaving 16 bases between. CDR3 sequence (DNA): TGCGCCAGCAGCCATCGATTCGCGGTCAGCAACACTGAAGCTTTCTTT. Translating gives CASSHRFAVSNTEAFF.

A few counts support this clone. V usage is TRBV19 and J usage is TRBJ2-7; 8 bases agree with TRBD2. The CDR3 has 14 amino acids. Losses at the gene ends were 3 bases for V and 0 bases for J; bases not matched to a gene: 1. The germline V gene has CDR1 LNHDA and CDR2 SQIVND (reference sequence). The CDR3 reads CASSMSGGSYEQYF. CDR3 sequence (DNA): TGTGCCAGTAGTATGAGCGGGGGCTCCTACGAGCAGTACTTC.

The chain uses TRBV5-1 and TRBJ1-2; D call uncertain. CDR1 SGHRS and CDR2 YFSETQ come from the germline V gene. Trimming left V 0 bases short and J 8 bases short, with 17 bases between. The CDR3 spans 15 residues. The CDR3 nucleotides are TGCGCCAGCAGCTTGGGGTTCGCGGCCGCCTACGGCTACACCTTC. This sequence encodes CASSLGFAAAYGYTF.

V usage is TRBV2 and J usage is TRBJ2-7; 12 nucleotides align to TRBD1. This CDR3 contains 14 residues. Germline CDR1 reads SNHLY; CDR2 reads FYNNEI. V gave up 7 bases and J gave up 3 bases; unmatched junction bases: 4. The CDR3 nucleotides read TGTGCCAGCACTGGGACAGGGGGCTTCTACGAGCAGTACTTC. As protein: CASTGTGGFYEQYF.

The V and J genes are TRBV6-4 and TRBJ2-7; D uncertain. This CDR3 region has 11 residues. Trimming left V 6 bases short and J 3 bases short, with 6 bases between. CDR1 MRHNA and CDR2 SNTAGT come from the germline V gene. The CDR3 DNA is TGTGCCAGCAGAATAGACTACGAGCAGTACTTC. Translation: CASRIDYEQYF.

The chain joins TRBV27 to TRBJ1-3; the D is unclear. Per the germline V gene, CDR1 is MNHEY and CDR2 is SMNVEV (reference sequence). The CDR3 contains 14 residues. V lost 3 bases and J 1 base, leaving 7 bases between the germline ends. CDR3 residues: CASSFRGSGNTIYF. CDR3 bases: TGTGCCAGCAGTTTTCGGGGTTCTGGAAACACCATATATTTT.

The rearrangement uses TRBV30 and TRBJ2-7, with 8 bases fitting TRBD2. Unmatched junction bases numbered 7, after V lost 2 bases and J lost 4 bases. Germline assignment: CDR1 GTSNPN and CDR2 SVGIG (reference sequence). The CDR3 is made up of 14 amino acids. The CDR3 nucleotides read TGTGCCTGGAGTTCTCAGAGCGGGAGTTACGAGCAGTACTTC. Translated: CAWSSQSGSYEQYF.

The chain combines TRBV6-5 with TRBJ1-1; D remains unclear. V shed 0 bases and J shed 1 base, with 9 bases lying between them. Germline V gene sequence: CDR1 MNHEY, CDR2 SVGAGI. The CDR3 loop spans 15 amino acids. DNA for the CDR3: TGTGCCAGCAGTTACTCGAACGGGGAGAACACTGAAGCTTTCTTT. Translated, it gives CASSYSNGENTEAFF.

The chain recombines TRBV28 with TRBJ2-1; 9 bases line up with TRBD1. Trimming took 5 bases from V and 8 from J; bases not matched to a gene: 13. The CDR3 sequence is 16 residues long. Germline V lookup: CDR1 MDHEN, CDR2 SYDVKM. CDR3 sequence (DNA): TGTGCCAGCAGTCCCCCCAGAGGGACAGGGAAGGATGAGCAGTTCTTC. Translating gives CASSPPRGTGKDEQFF.

The chain recombines TRBV28 with TRBJ1-1; D unclear. The V gene's germline CDR1 is MDHEN and CDR2 SYDVKM. Trimming removed 8 bases from V and 5 bases from J, with 15 bases in between. CDR3 size: 13 residues. CDR3 protein: CASSTTVQTEAFF. CDR3 coding DNA: TGTGCCAGCTCAACGACGGTTCAGACTGAAGCTTTCTTT.

This chain uses TRBV19 with TRBJ1-4; 7 bases fit TRBD1. The V gene's germline CDR1 is LNHDA and CDR2 SQIVND (reference sequence). The CDR3 sequence is 14 residues long. The ends lost 5 bases at V and 7 bases at J; junction bases unmatched: 7. As DNA, the CDR3 is TGTGCCAGTAGTCCCGACAGGGAAGGTGAAAAACTGTTTTTT. Protein sequence: CASSPDREGEKLFF.

This clone was recorded a few times. V is TRBV28 and J is TRBJ1-3; D is undetermined. From germline, CDR1 is MDHEN and CDR2 SYDVKM. This CDR3 is built from 13 residues. V dropped 6 bases and J dropped 4 bases, with 10 bases sitting between them. The CDR3 nucleotides are TGTGCCAGCAGGGGAGGTACAGGAAACACCATATATTTT. Protein: CASRGGTGNTIYF.

The chain combines TRBV25-1 with TRBJ2-7; TRBD1 matches at 8 bases. The trim removed 0 bases at V and 5 bases at J, leaving 3 bases unmatched. This CDR3 has 14 residues. Germline assignment: CDR1 MGHDK and CDR2 SYGVNS. In nucleotides, the CDR3 is TGTGCCAGCAGTGAATATCAGGGGGCCGACGAGCAGTACTTC. Its translation: CASSEYQGADEQYF.